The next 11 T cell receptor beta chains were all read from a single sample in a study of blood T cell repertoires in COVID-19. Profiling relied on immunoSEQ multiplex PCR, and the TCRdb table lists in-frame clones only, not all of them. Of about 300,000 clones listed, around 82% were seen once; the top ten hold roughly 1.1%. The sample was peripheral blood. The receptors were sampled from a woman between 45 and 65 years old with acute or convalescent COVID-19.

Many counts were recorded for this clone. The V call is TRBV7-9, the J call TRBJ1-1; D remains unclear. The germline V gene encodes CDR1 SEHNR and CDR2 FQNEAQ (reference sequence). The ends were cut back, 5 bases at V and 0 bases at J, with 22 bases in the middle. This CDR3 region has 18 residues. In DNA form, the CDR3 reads TGTGCCAGCAGCCCCCGACTCTCGGGGTCCGTTATGAACACTGAAGCTTTCTTT. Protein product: CASSPRLSGSVMNTEAFF.

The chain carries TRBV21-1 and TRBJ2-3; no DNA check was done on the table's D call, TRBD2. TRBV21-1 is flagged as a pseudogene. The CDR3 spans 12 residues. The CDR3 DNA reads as TGTGCCAGTGAGGGGACTCCCAATACGCAGTATTTT. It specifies CASEGTPNTQYF.

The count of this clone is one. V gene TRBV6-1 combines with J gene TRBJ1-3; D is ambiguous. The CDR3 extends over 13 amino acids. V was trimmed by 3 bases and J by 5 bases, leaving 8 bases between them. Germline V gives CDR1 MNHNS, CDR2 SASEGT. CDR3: CASSDFQRNTIYF. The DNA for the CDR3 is TGTGCCAGCAGTGATTTTCAGAGAAACACCATATATTTT.

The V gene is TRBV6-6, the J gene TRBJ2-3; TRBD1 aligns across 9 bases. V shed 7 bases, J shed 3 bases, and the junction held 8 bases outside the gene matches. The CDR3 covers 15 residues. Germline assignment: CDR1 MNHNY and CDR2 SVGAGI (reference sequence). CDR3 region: CASNIQGAKTDTQYF. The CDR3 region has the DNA TGTGCCAGCAACATACAGGGGGCAAAGACAGATACGCAGTATTTT.

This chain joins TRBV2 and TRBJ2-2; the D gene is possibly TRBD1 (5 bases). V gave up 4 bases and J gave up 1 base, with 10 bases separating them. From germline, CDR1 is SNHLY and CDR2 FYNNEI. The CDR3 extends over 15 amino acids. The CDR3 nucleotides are TGTGCCAGCAGTGGGGTACAGGTGAACACCGGGGAGCTGTTTTTT. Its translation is CASSGVQVNTGELFF.

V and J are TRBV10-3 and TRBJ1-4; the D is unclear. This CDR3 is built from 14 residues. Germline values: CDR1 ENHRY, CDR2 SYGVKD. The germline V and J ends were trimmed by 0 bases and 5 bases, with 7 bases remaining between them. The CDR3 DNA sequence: TGTGCCATCAGTGAGTCGCGGCAGAATGAAAAACTGTTTTTT. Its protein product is CAISESRQNEKLFF.

The CDR3 region has the DNA TGCGCCAGCACGTCGGTGGCCGGGGAGCTGTTTTTT. The encoded protein is CASTSVAGELFF. V is TRBV5-1 and J is TRBJ2-2; the D is unclear. This CDR3 has 12 amino acids. The V end was cut by 6 bases, the J end by 6 bases, with 9 bases between. In germline, CDR1 is SGHRS, CDR2 YFSETQ. Full variable domain (rest looked up from reference TRBV5-1 and TRBJ2-2): KAGVTQTPRYLIKTRGQQVTLSCSPISGHRSVSWYQQTPGQGLQFLFEYFSETQRNKGNFPGRFSGRQFSNSRSEMNVSTLELGDSALYLCASTSVAGELFFGEGSRLTVL.

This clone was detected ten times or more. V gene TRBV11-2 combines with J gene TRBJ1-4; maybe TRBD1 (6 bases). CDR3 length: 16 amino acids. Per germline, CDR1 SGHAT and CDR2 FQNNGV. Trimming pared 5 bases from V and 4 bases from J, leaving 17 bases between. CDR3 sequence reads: CASSQHVGAYNEKLFF. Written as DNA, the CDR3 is TGTGCCAGCAGCCAACATGTGGGGGCCTATAATGAAAAACTGTTTTTT.

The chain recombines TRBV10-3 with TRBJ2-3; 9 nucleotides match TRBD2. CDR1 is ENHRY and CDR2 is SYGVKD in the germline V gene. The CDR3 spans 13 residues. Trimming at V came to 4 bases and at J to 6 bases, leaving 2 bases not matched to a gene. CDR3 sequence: CAISVAGVDTQYF. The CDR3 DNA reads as TGTGCCATCAGTGTAGCGGGAGTTGATACGCAGTATTTT.

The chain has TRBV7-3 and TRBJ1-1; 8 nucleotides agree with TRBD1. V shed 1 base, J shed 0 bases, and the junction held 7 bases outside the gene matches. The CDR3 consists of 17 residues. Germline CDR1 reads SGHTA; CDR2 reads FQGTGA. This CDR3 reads CASSLISQGVLNTEAFF. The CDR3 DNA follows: TGTGCCAGCAGCTTAATCTCACAGGGGGTGCTGAACACTGAAGCTTTCTTT.

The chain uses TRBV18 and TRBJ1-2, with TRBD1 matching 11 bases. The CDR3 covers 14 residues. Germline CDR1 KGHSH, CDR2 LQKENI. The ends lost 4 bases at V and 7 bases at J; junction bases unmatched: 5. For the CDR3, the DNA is TGTGCCAGCTCACTCTCGGACAGGGGGCTTGGCTACACCTTC. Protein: CASSLSDRGLGYTF.